Below are 15 T cell receptor beta chains sequenced from a single sample in a study of T-cell reconstitution after alpha-beta-depleted transplantation in children. Preparing the TCRbeta library involved the use of unique molecular identifiers. From the PCR reads, TCRdb called clonotypes with MiXCR, one entry per CDR3 protein. This table holds roughly 790,000 distinct CDR3 sequences, 15% to 20% found once. This specimen consisted of PBMCs, mostly from graft donor cells, obtained 360 days after TCRalphabeta/CD19-depleted stem cell transplant. The receptors originated from a male patient between 5 and 17 years old who had a stem cell transplant for acute lymphoblastic leukemia, so the T cells may come from the graft donor.

This clonotype was found a few times. J is TRBJ2-1 and V is TRBV10-3; D uncertain. V was pared by 0 bases and J by 9 bases, with 12 bases between. Germline values: CDR1 ENHRY, CDR2 SYGVKD. This CDR3 has 14 residues. CDR3 amino acids: CAISESLLTREQFF. The CDR3 DNA reads as TGTGCCATCAGTGAGTCACTCTTAACCCGTGAGCAGTTCTTC.

This clonotype was recorded a few times. This chain links TRBV11-1 with TRBJ2-7; TRBD1 matches at 7 bases. Germline V lookup: CDR1 SGHAT, CDR2 FQDESV (reference sequence). The CDR3 sequence is 15 residues long. J gave up 5 bases and V 1 base, and 8 bases lay outside the gene matches. Here the CDR3 reads CASSLVLAGGNEQYF. The CDR3 DNA reads as TGTGCCAGCAGCTTAGTCCTCGCAGGGGGTAACGAGCAGTACTTC.

This clonotype was found many times. CDR3 amino acids: CASSLAGGGEETQYF. The CDR3 bases are TGCGCCAGCAGCTTGGCAGGGGGCGGTGAAGAGACCCAGTACTTC. The V call is TRBV5-1, the J call TRBJ2-5, with TRBD1 identical over 8 bases. This CDR3 comprises 15 residues. CDR1 and CDR2 (germline): SGHRS, YFSETQ. Trimming took 0 bases from V and 3 from J; bases not matched to a gene: 4.

This clonotype showed up many times. J is TRBJ1-1 and V is TRBV12-3 or TRBV12-4; 7 bases align to TRBD1. This CDR3 region has 17 residues. The V segment lost 2 bases and the J segment 5 bases; nucleotides outside the gene matches: 14. CDR3 protein: CASSLKGQTGRVTEAFF. In DNA, the CDR3 is TGTGCCAGCAGTTTAAAGGGACAGACCGGACGGGTTACTGAAGCTTTCTTT.

This clonotype was seen ten or more times. The V call is TRBV6-5, the J call TRBJ1-1, with D possibly TRBD1 on 6 matching bases. The CDR3 length is 14 residues. Deletions cut 6 bases from V and 4 bases from J, with 15 bases between. Germline CDR1 reads MNHEY; CDR2 reads SVGAGI. CDR3 DNA: TGTGCCAGCAGCACAACAGGGAGGGGCACTGAAGCTTTCTTT. It encodes CASSTTGRGTEAFF.

This clonotype was seen more than once but under ten times. This chain links TRBV5-1 with TRBJ1-1, with 9 bases matching TRBD1. The CDR3 has 15 amino acids. With 2 bases clipped from V and 0 bases from J, the junction kept 2 bases outside the gene matches. In germline, CDR1 is SGHRS, CDR2 YFSETQ. The CDR3 bases are TGCGCCAGCAGCTTTGGGACAGGGATGAACACTGAAGCTTTCTTT. This translates into CASSFGTGMNTEAFF.

This clonotype has at least ten counts. The rearrangement links TRBV7-6 to TRBJ2-1, with D unresolved. Per germline, CDR1 SGHVS and CDR2 FNYEAQ. Trimming pared 2 bases from V and 8 bases from J, leaving 10 bases between. The CDR3 length is 13 residues. The CDR3 reads CASSLLYLDEQFF. CDR3 nucleotide sequence: TGTGCCAGCAGCTTACTCTACTTAGATGAGCAGTTCTTC.

The rearrangement links TRBV7-2 to TRBJ2-2; 7 bases map to TRBD2. V shed 5 bases and J 7 bases; nucleotides not matched to a gene: 13. CDR1 and CDR2 (germline): SGHTA, FQGNSA. CDR3 size: 16 residues. CDR3 nucleotide sequence: TGTGCCAGCAGCCCCTCTACTAGCGTATTGCTCGGGGAGCTGTTTTTT. Translated: CASSPSTSVLLGELFF.

The V gene is TRBV29-1, the J gene TRBJ1-1; weak D call: TRBD1 (5 bases). The CDR3 totals 15 residues. The germline V gene encodes CDR1 SQVTM and CDR2 ANQGSEA. V lost 8 bases, J lost 7 bases, and 26 bases lay in between. The CDR3 bases are TGCAGCTTTTCTTGGGGGGGGGGTCCCCCTGGTGAAGCTTTCTTT. Translation: CSFSWGGGPPGEAFF.

At least ten counts were recorded for this clonotype. The chain joins TRBV5-1 to TRBJ2-1, with 10 nucleotides matching TRBD2. This CDR3 comprises 14 residues. Germline-derived CDR1 and CDR2 are SGHRS and YFSETQ. V lost 4 bases and J lost 12; bases outside the gene matches: 10. The CDR3: CASSPGLAIFRQFF. The CDR3 region has the DNA TGCGCCAGCAGCCCGGGACTAGCGATTTTTAGGCAGTTCTTC.

The J gene is TRBJ1-4, the V gene TRBV27; 10 nucleotides match TRBD1. The CDR3 contains 16 residues. V lost 9 bases, J lost 4 bases, and 11 bases stayed unmatched. CDR1 and CDR2 (germline): MNHEY, SMNVEV (reference sequence). This chain's CDR3 is CASWGRDRGRNEKLFF. The CDR3 DNA sequence: TGTGCCAGTTGGGGCCGGGACAGGGGCCGTAATGAAAAACTGTTTTTT. The full variable domain, rest sourced from reference TRBV27 and TRBJ1-4, is EAQVTQNPRYLITVTGKKLTVTCSQNMNHEYMSWYRQDPGLGLRQIYYSMNVEVTDKGDVPEGYKVSRKEKRNFPLILESPSPNQTSLYFCASWGRDRGRNEKLFFGSGTQLSVL.

V is TRBV7-9 and J is TRBJ2-6; D gene unclear. Germline CDR1 and CDR2: SEHNR and FQNEAQ (reference sequence). The V and J ends lost 2 bases and 2 bases respectively, with 7 bases between them. The CDR3 totals 15 residues. For the CDR3, the DNA is TGTGCCAGCAGCTTATCCGTTGCTGGGGCCAACGTCCTGACTTTC. It codes for CASSLSVAGANVLTF.

This clonotype was counted at least ten times. The chain has TRBV10-2 and TRBJ2-3; D might be TRBD2 (6 bases). The germline CDR1 and CDR2 sequences are WSHSY and SAAADI. The ends were cut back, 1 base at V and 5 bases at J, with 10 bases in the middle. The CDR3 length is 14 residues. CDR3 bases: TGCGCCAGCAGTGAGTTTAGCGGCCGAGATACGCAGTATTTT. Encoded protein: CASSEFSGRDTQYF.

The chain carries TRBV12-5 and TRBJ2-1; D is ambiguous. This CDR3 has 11 amino acids. Trimming left V 3 bases short and J 9 bases short, with 6 bases between. The germline CDR1 and CDR2 sequences are LGHNT and FRNRAP. The CDR3 nucleotides read TGTGCTAGTGGTTTCGGTATTGAGCAGTTCTTC. It is translated as CASGFGIEQFF.

The table lists this clonotype with many counts. V usage is TRBV7-9 and J usage is TRBJ2-1, with unresolved D. Germline CDR1 and CDR2: SEHNR and FQNEAQ (reference sequence). The CDR3 is made up of 13 amino acids. Trimming removed 0 bases from V and 6 bases from J, with 6 bases in between. CDR3 region: CASSLAFGNEQFF. The CDR3 region has the DNA TGTGCCAGCAGCTTAGCGTTCGGCAATGAGCAGTTCTTC. Full variable domain (remainder filled in from reference TRBV7-9 and TRBJ2-1): DTGVSQNPRHKITKRGQNVTFRCDPISEHNRLYWYRQTLGQGPEFLTYFQNEAQLEKSRLLSDRFSAERPKGSFSTLEIQRTEQGDSAMYLCASSLAFGNEQFFGPGTRLTVL.